Each of the 26 T cell receptor beta chains below was sequenced from the same sample in a study of spatial heterogeneity in lung cancer. Regarding the study as a whole: Tracking of tumor mutation counts was seen in expanded intratumoral alpha and beta TCR counts.

Time point indicated: sample taken at primary tumor resection. No antigens are known for them. TCRdb re-derived calls from the 5' RACE reads in MiXCR, one entry per CDR3 protein. The sample includes more than 2,500 distinct CDR3 sequences, 4% to 4.5% of them seen just once. The source material was lung tumor tissue, sampled at surgery. Receptors were obtained from a female donor with early-stage non-small cell lung cancer.

In this sample, this clonotype is medium-sized. V usage is TRBV10-3 and J usage is TRBJ1-6; no definite D call. Germline V gene sequence: CDR1 ENHRY, CDR2 SYGVKD. V was cut by 3 bases and J by 6 bases, with 12 bases left in between. The CDR3 loop spans 15 amino acids. The CDR3 nucleotides are TGTGCCATCAGTGAAGGGCGGTTGGGTAATTCACCCCTCCACTTT. The encoded protein is CAISEGRLGNSPLHF.

This clonotype was recorded many times. The chain uses TRBV5-3 and TRBJ1-4; the match to TRBD1 covers 7 bases. TRBV5-3 is identified as an open reading frame with a role that is uncertain. V was pared by 3 bases and J by 7 bases, with 9 bases of the junction left unmatched. CDR3 length: 15 amino acids. CDR3 coding DNA: TGTGCCAGAAGCTCTACCGGGACAGCCATTGAAAAACTGTTTTTT. This codes for CARSSTGTAIEKLFF.

This clonotype is medium-sized by share. The CDR3 loop is CASSWTGLGDEQYF. CDR3 in DNA: TGCGCCAGCAGCTGGACCGGACTAGGAGACGAGCAGTACTTC. V and J are TRBV5-1 and TRBJ2-7; TRBD2 agrees at 7 bases. V lost 3 bases and J lost 5; bases outside the gene matches: 8. The CDR3 is 14 amino acids. CDR1 SGHRS and CDR2 YFSETQ come from the germline V gene.

This clonotype counts as medium-sized. The rearrangement joins TRBV27 to TRBJ1-2; possible D gene TRBD1, 5 bases. Trimming took off 6 bases at V and 7 bases at J, with 15 bases between the two ends. Germline loops: CDR1 MNHEY, CDR2 SMNVEV (reference sequence). The CDR3 has 13 residues. The CDR3 DNA reads as TGTGCCAGCAGGGGGGGGTCTCGTATTGGCTACACCTTC. As protein: CASRGGSRIGYTF.

V usage is TRBV6-2 or TRBV6-3 and J usage is TRBJ1-2; 10 nucleotides agree with TRBD1. The CDR3 spans 13 residues. V lost 6 bases and J lost 7; bases outside the gene matches: 5. Germline CDR1 reads MNHEY; CDR2 reads SVGEGT. DNA of the CDR3: TGTGCCAGCAGAGCTGGGACAGGGGTTGGCTACACCTTC. It is translated as CASRAGTGVGYTF.

This clonotype is deemed medium-sized (0.01 to 0.1%). The genes are TRBV7-2 and TRBJ1-2; TRBD1 matches at 7 bases. The CDR3 sequence is 14 residues long. The ends lost 5 bases at V and 4 bases at J; junction bases unmatched: 7. The germline V gene has CDR1 SGHTA and CDR2 FQGNSA. The CDR3 DNA is TGTGCCAGCAGCCCCCAACAGGGGAGCTATGGCTACACCTTC. Protein: CASSPQQGSYGYTF.

Judged by abundance, this clonotype is medium-sized. The chain carries TRBV6-2 or TRBV6-3 and TRBJ1-1; D unclear. Looked up from germline, CDR1 is MNHEY and CDR2 is SVGEGT. This CDR3 spans 12 amino acids. Trimming shortened V by 5 bases and J by 6 bases, and 10 bases separated the two germline ends. CDR3 in DNA: TGTGCCAGCAGTCGTGATAACTCTGAAGCTTTCTTT. Translation: CASSRDNSEAFF.

The table lists this clonotype with many counts. The chain couples TRBV11-2 to TRBJ2-7, with unresolved D. CDR1 and CDR2 from the germline V gene are SGHAT and FQNNGV. The CDR3 extends over 12 amino acids. The V end lost 2 bases, the J end lost 3 bases, and 5 bases lay between the germline ends. The CDR3 is CASSLLNYEQYF. In DNA form, the CDR3 reads TGTGCCAGCAGCTTATTAAACTACGAGCAGTACTTC.

In its sample, this clonotype is medium-sized. The chain has TRBV5-1 and TRBJ2-7; 12 nucleotides match TRBD2. V dropped 2 bases and J dropped 2; count of bases not matched to a gene: 5. The germline CDR1 and CDR2 sequences are SGHRS and YFSETQ. This CDR3 contains 16 residues. The CDR3 region has the DNA TGCGCCAGCAGCTTTGGACTAGCGGGGTTCCCCTACGAGCAGTACTTC. Its translation: CASSFGLAGFPYEQYF.

By its share, this clonotype is medium-sized. The chain carries TRBV2 and TRBJ1-2, with D hard to call. CDR1 SNHLY and CDR2 FYNNEI come from the germline V gene. V lost 2 bases to trimming and J lost 4 bases, with 8 bases between them. The CDR3 sequence is 13 residues long. CDR3 sequence: CASSEIPSYGYTF. In DNA, the CDR3 is TGTGCCAGCAGTGAAATCCCCAGCTATGGCTACACCTTC.

In its sample, this clonotype is medium-sized. This chain joins TRBV9 and TRBJ1-2, with D perhaps matching TRBD1 (5 bases). Germline lookup yields CDR1 SGDLS and CDR2 YYNGEE. V lost 0 bases, J lost 4 bases, and 19 bases lay in between. CDR3 length: 17 residues. The CDR3 DNA is TGTGCCAGCAGCGTAGAGTTTTATGTCAGGGAGGGCTATGGCTACACCTTC. It specifies CASSVEFYVREGYGYTF.

The chain is built from TRBV9 and TRBJ2-2; D is possibly TRBD1 (6 bases). The V and J ends lost 6 bases and 0 bases respectively, with 18 bases between them. The CDR3 totals 17 residues. The germline V gene has CDR1 SGDLS and CDR2 YYNGEE. The DNA for the CDR3 is TGTGCCAGCACCAAACAAGGGTACAGGGCGAACACCGGGGAGCTGTTTTTT. This codes for CASTKQGYRANTGELFF.

Judged by abundance, this clonotype is medium-sized. The rearrangement links TRBV5-4 to TRBJ2-1; D is undetermined. Germline V gene lookup returns CDR1 SGHNT and CDR2 YYREEE (reference sequence). The CDR3 runs 13 residues. The V gene lost 0 bases and the J gene lost 8 bases, with 9 bases spanning the gap. CDR3 DNA: TGTGCCAGCAGCTTGGCCGGCCGGGATGAGCAGTTCTTC. Amino acid sequence: CASSLAGRDEQFF.

The V and J genes are TRBV9 and TRBJ2-7; possibly TRBD1 or TRBD2 for D (5 bases each). V lost 1 base and J 5 bases, leaving 10 bases between the germline ends. Germline lookup yields CDR1 SGDLS and CDR2 YYNGEE. CDR3 length equals 13 residues. CDR3 protein: CASSVTGAHEQYF. CDR3 nucleotide sequence: TGTGCCAGCAGCGTAACCGGGGCCCACGAGCAGTACTTC. Full variable domain (outside the CDR3, taken from reference TRBV9 and TRBJ2-7): DSGVTQTPKHLITATGQRVTLRCSPRSGDLSVYWYQQSLDQGLQFLIQYYNGEERAKGNILERFSAQQFPDLHSELNLSSLELGDSALYFCASSVTGAHEQYFGPGTRLTVT.

Ten or more counts support this clonotype. The chain is built from TRBV20-1 and TRBJ1-2, with D hard to call. V gave up 6 bases and J gave up 4 bases, with 12 bases separating them. The germline gives CDR1 DFQATT, CDR2 SNEGSKA (reference sequence). CDR3 length: 12 residues. The CDR3 bases are TGCAGTGCAGCGACACGGCCCTATGGCTACACCTTC. This gives the protein CSAATRPYGYTF.

In its sample, this clonotype was seen many times. V is TRBV7-2 and J is TRBJ2-3; TRBD1 matches at 7 bases. This CDR3 has 15 amino acids. From germline, CDR1 is SGHTA and CDR2 FQGNSA. The trim removed 5 bases at V and 4 bases at J, leaving 9 bases unmatched. The CDR3 nucleotides read TGTGCCAGCAGCCCTCAGGGGGTAGCAGCAGATACGCAGTATTTT. This translates into CASSPQGVAADTQYF. Supplemented by reference TRBV7-2 and TRBJ2-3, the full variable domain reads GAGVSQSPSNKVTEKGKDVELRCDPISGHTALYWYRQSLGQGLEFLIYFQGNSAPDKSGLPSDRFSAERTGGSVSTLTIQRTQQEDSAVYLCASSPQGVAADTQYFGPGTRLTVL.

In its sample, this clonotype ranks as medium-sized (0.01 to 0.1%). This rearrangement joins TRBV12-3 or TRBV12-4 to TRBJ2-1; 7 bases are shared with TRBD2. V was clipped by 3 bases and J by 8 bases; unmatched bases: 10. The CDR3 has 15 amino acids. CDR3 sequence (DNA): TGTGCCAGCAGTTTTCTAGCGGACCCTCTCTATGAGCAGTTCTTC. Its translation: CASSFLADPLYEQFF.

This clonotype is categorized as medium-sized. The J gene is TRBJ1-5, the V gene TRBV28; D gene ambiguous. CDR3 length: 14 residues. The V gene's germline CDR1 is MDHEN and CDR2 SYDVKM. Trimming took 6 bases from V and 0 from J, leaving 9 bases between them. The CDR3, as DNA: TGTGCCAGCAGCCAGGATTATAGCAATCAGCCCCAGCATTTT. As protein: CASSQDYSNQPQHF.

As to this clonotype: One end of the junction does not line up with germline, which may come from a read error. The chain joins TRBV27 to TRBJ1-2; D ambiguous. CDR1 and CDR2 from the germline V gene are MNHEY and SMNVEV (reference sequence). This CDR3 comprises 13 residues. This chain's CDR3 is CASRGWGWYGDNF. As DNA, the CDR3 is TGTGCCAGCAGAGGGTGGGGATGGTATGGCGACAACTTC.

By sample share, this clonotype is medium-sized. This chain joins TRBV6-5 and TRBJ2-3, with 8 bases lining up with TRBD1. The V gene end was trimmed by 3 bases and the J gene end by 9 bases; junction bases not matched to a gene: 2. The CDR3 is 12 residues long. CDR1 is MNHEY and CDR2 is SVGAGI in the germline V gene. The CDR3 sequence: CASSYGQGTQYF. CDR3 bases: TGTGCCAGCAGTTATGGACAGGGAACGCAGTATTTT.

This clonotype is labeled medium-sized. The J gene is TRBJ1-6, the V gene TRBV4-3, with a possible D match to TRBD1 (5 bases). The CDR3 runs 16 residues. Germline values: CDR1 LGHNA, CDR2 YSLEER. Deletions cut 0 bases from V and 7 bases from J, with 13 bases between. The CDR3 loop reads CASSQDKTVINSPLHF. The CDR3 nucleotides are TGCGCCAGCAGCCAAGATAAGACAGTTATAAATTCACCCCTCCACTTT.

Ten or more counts support this clonotype. The genes are TRBV18 and TRBJ2-7; D tentatively reads TRBD1 or TRBD2 (5 bases each). The germline CDR1 and CDR2 sequences are KGHSH and LQKENI. With 1 base removed from V and 1 base from J, the gap between germline ends came to 5 bases. The CDR3 covers 13 residues. CDR3 DNA: TGTGCCAGCTCACCACGGGGGTCCTACGAGCAGTACTTC. Protein product: CASSPRGSYEQYF.

This clonotype was seen more than once but under ten times. V is TRBV6-5 and J is TRBJ2-6; the D gene is possibly TRBD2 (7 bases). The CDR3 sequence is 19 residues long. V was cut by 2 bases and J by 2 bases, with 19 bases left in between. Germline CDR1 and CDR2: MNHEY and SVGAGI. Here the CDR3 reads CASSYRLWRGTPGANVLTF. Here the CDR3 DNA reads TGTGCCAGCAGTTACCGTCTCTGGCGGGGGACACCTGGGGCCAACGTCCTGACTTTC.

By frequency in the sample, this clonotype is medium-sized. The genes are TRBV4-3 and TRBJ1-5; D gene uncertain. Trimming removed 0 bases from V and 10 bases from J, with 16 bases in between. This CDR3 spans 15 amino acids. The germline CDR1 and CDR2 sequences are LGHNA and YSLEER. CDR3 coding DNA: TGCGCCAGCAGCCAAGAGTATAGGTCAGTGACACCCCAGCATTTT. Amino acid sequence: CASSQEYRSVTPQHF.

This clonotype was found many times. The chain couples TRBV20-1 to TRBJ2-7; possibly TRBD2 for D (6 bases). The V end lost 3 bases, the J end lost 4 bases, and 7 bases lay between the germline ends. CDR3 length equals 11 residues. Germline assignment: CDR1 DFQATT and CDR2 SNEGSKA (reference sequence). The CDR3 region is CSARGLYEQYF. In DNA, the CDR3 is TGCAGTGCTAGGGGACTTTACGAGCAGTACTTC.

The sample holds one count of this clonotype. This rearrangement joins TRBV30 to TRBJ1-1, with D unresolved. CDR1 and CDR2 (germline): GTSNPN, SVGIG (reference sequence). The CDR3 is made up of 16 amino acids. V was cut by 1 base and J by 7 bases, with 22 bases left in between. The CDR3 loop is CAWSGAPGKDKNEAFF. The CDR3 nucleotides read TGTGCCTGGAGTGGGGCCCCCGGAAAGGATAAAAATGAAGCTTTCTTT.